A single sample gave rise to the 20 T cell receptor beta chains below, sequenced in a study of cytomegalovirus exposure and HLA in healthy donors (dated by TCRdb to about 2017). Library construction relied on the immunoSEQ multiplex PCR assay. For the multiplex PCR, a mixture combining 60 forward primers for TCR Vbeta segments and 13 reverse primers for TCR Jbeta segments was used. TCRdb obtained this table from immuneACCESS and retained in-frame rearrangements with V and J assigned. These tables miss some clones; where compared with another copy, unresolved V genes account for less than half of the shortfall, and the remainder is unexplained. This sample's table carries roughly 120,000 clones. The ten largest make up 3% to 4.5% of the sample. The sequencing sample was made of PBMCs. The receptors derive from a man aged 30-40 years in good health and CMV-seronegative.

The chain employs TRBV2 and TRBJ2-2; TRBD1 might be the D (6 bases). Trimming left V 5 bases short and J 7 bases short, with 14 bases between. Germline CDR1 and CDR2: SNHLY and FYNNEI. The CDR3 is made up of 14 amino acids. CDR3 protein: CASSPGQGNGELFF. The CDR3 DNA sequence: TGTGCCAGCAGTCCGGGCCAGGGGAACGGGGAGCTGTTTTTT.

The rearrangement uses TRBV4-2 and TRBJ2-5; D might be TRBD2 (6 bases). The DNA end lines up better with TRBJ2-7; the J call may be wrong. Germline-derived CDR1 and CDR2 are LGHNA and YNFKEQ. This CDR3 comprises 16 residues. CDR3: CASSLGVTGRPHEQYF. The CDR3 nucleotides read TGTGCCAGCAGCCTCGGTGTGACGGGGAGGCCCCACGAGCAGTACTTC.

The chain has TRBV5-4 and TRBJ1-1; 7 bases match TRBD1. V dropped 4 bases and J dropped 1; count of bases not matched to a gene: 7. The CDR3 covers 15 residues. Germline loops: CDR1 SGHNT, CDR2 YYREEE (reference sequence). The chain's CDR3 is CASSLFGTANTEAFF. The CDR3 DNA reads TGTGCCAGCAGCCTATTCGGGACAGCGAACACTGAAGCTTTCTTT.

The chain links TRBV9 to TRBJ2-2; 9 bases align to TRBD1. The CDR3 runs 17 residues. The germline CDR1 and CDR2 sequences are SGDLS and YYNGEE. V lost 1 base and J lost 4; bases outside the gene matches: 8. In nucleotides, the CDR3 is TGTGCCAGCAGCGTATGGGTCGGACAGGGGCTCACCGGGGAGCTGTTTTTT. Translating gives CASSVWVGQGLTGELFF. Full variable domain (rest looked up from reference TRBV9 and TRBJ2-2): DSGVTQTPKHLITATGQRVTLRCSPRSGDLSVYWYQQSLDQGLQFLIQYYNGEERAKGNILERFSAQQFPDLHSELNLSSLELGDSALYFCASSVWVGQGLTGELFFGEGSRLTVL.

The J gene is TRBJ1-5, the V gene TRBV28, with D maybe TRBD1 (5 bases). CDR3 length: 15 amino acids. Germline CDR1 is MDHEN and CDR2 is SYDVKM. Trimming left V 7 bases short and J 5 bases short, with 18 bases between. The DNA of the CDR3 is TGTGCCAGCACCTCCCGGAGCAGGGCCCATCAGCCCCAGCATTTT. Translation: CASTSRSRAHQPQHF.

The chain recombines TRBV2 with TRBJ2-4; possibly TRBD2 for D (6 bases). Per germline, CDR1 SNHLY and CDR2 FYNNEI. This CDR3 is built from 15 residues. The V end lost 4 bases, the J end lost 4 bases, and 14 bases lay between the germline ends. The CDR3 spells CASSGGGFAKNIQYF. In DNA form, the CDR3 reads TGTGCCAGCAGTGGTGGGGGGTTCGCAAAAAACATTCAGTACTTC.

The V gene is TRBV6-5, the J gene TRBJ2-5; 12 nucleotides align to TRBD2. Unmatched junction bases numbered 6, after V lost 5 bases and J lost 5 bases. Germline lookup yields CDR1 MNHEY and CDR2 SVGAGI. This CDR3 is built from 15 residues. The CDR3 sequence: CASSTSGGPQETQYF. Here the CDR3 DNA reads TGTGCCAGCAGTACTAGCGGGGGGCCGCAGGAGACCCAGTACTTC.

The gene calls are TRBV5-1 and TRBJ2-1; 13 nucleotides line up with TRBD2. The CDR3 loop spans 15 amino acids. V trimming: 7 bases; J trimming: 9 bases; junction bases outside the gene matches: 10. The germline gives CDR1 SGHRS, CDR2 YFSETQ. CDR3 loop: CASPLLLAGGGEQFF. The CDR3 bases are TGCGCCAGCCCCCTACTACTAGCGGGGGGGGGTGAGCAGTTCTTC.

The chain combines TRBV5-1 with TRBJ1-2, with D unresolved. V was cut by 8 bases and J by 1 base, with 12 bases left in between. The CDR3 is made up of 13 amino acids. Looked up from germline, CDR1 is SGHRS and CDR2 is YFSETQ. This chain's CDR3 is CARPGRDNYGYTF. The CDR3 DNA sequence: TGCGCCAGGCCGGGGAGGGATAACTATGGCTACACCTTC.

This chain uses TRBV7-9 with TRBJ2-5; TRBD2 matches at 10 bases. The CDR3 sequence is 16 residues long. CDR1 SEHNR and CDR2 FQNEAQ come from the germline V gene (reference sequence). The V and J ends lost 4 bases and 9 bases, in that order; junction bases with no gene match: 14. The CDR3 reads CASSYILAGTPRSQYF. DNA of the CDR3: TGTGCCAGCAGCTACATACTAGCGGGGACTCCCCGGTCCCAGTACTTC.

The CDR3 spells CASSVGQQETQYF. DNA for the CDR3: TGTGCCAGCAGCGTAGGACAGCAAGAGACCCAGTACTTC. The chain couples TRBV9 to TRBJ2-5, with a possible D match to TRBD1 (5 bases). Deletions cut 0 bases from V and 2 bases from J, with 5 bases between. The germline V gene has CDR1 SGDLS and CDR2 YYNGEE. The length of the CDR3 is 13 residues.

V usage is TRBV5-1 and J usage is TRBJ1-5, with D uncertain. The V end lost 0 bases, the J end lost 7 bases, and 11 bases lay between the germline ends. CDR1 is SGHRS, CDR2 YFSETQ, per germline. The CDR3 is 14 residues long. CDR3 in DNA: TGCGCCAGCAGCTTGGGGACTGAGGGACAGCCCCAGCATTTT. It yields the protein CASSLGTEGQPQHF.

This chain connects TRBV6-6 to TRBJ1-5; D gene uncertain. The CDR3 is 11 amino acids. The V end was cut by 6 bases, the J end by 4 bases, with 4 bases between. The germline CDR1 and CDR2 sequences are MNHNY and SVGAGI (reference sequence). The CDR3 DNA follows: TGTGCCAGCAGCAGTAATCAGCCCCAGCATTTT. Protein product: CASSSNQPQHF.

V and J are TRBV19 and TRBJ1-5; 8 bases are a match to TRBD1. The V gene's germline CDR1 is LNHDA and CDR2 SQIVND (reference sequence). CDR3 length: 15 amino acids. V lost 7 bases to trimming and J lost 2 bases; unmatched junction nucleotides: 7. Written as DNA, the CDR3 is TGTGCCAGTACCTCCCGGACAGGGCGCAATCAGCCCCAGCATTTT. This codes for CASTSRTGRNQPQHF. The full variable domain, completed using reference TRBV19 and TRBJ1-5, is DGGITQSPKYLFRKEGQNVTLSCEQNLNHDAMYWYRQDPGQGLRLIYYSQIVNDFQKGDIAEGYSVSREKKESFPLTVTSAQKNPTAFYLCASTSRTGRNQPQHFGDGTRLSIL.

The chain has TRBV5-1 and TRBJ2-7; 7 nucleotides match TRBD1. The germline V gene encodes CDR1 SGHRS and CDR2 YFSETQ. The CDR3 totals 14 residues. J gave up 5 bases and V 4 bases, and 9 bases lay outside the gene matches. The CDR3 region is CASSPGAGGNEQYF. The CDR3 region has the DNA TGCGCCAGCAGCCCCGGGGCAGGGGGAAACGAGCAGTACTTC. The variable domain in full, completed from reference TRBV5-1 and TRBJ2-7, reads KAGVTQTPRYLIKTRGQQVTLSCSPISGHRSVSWYQQTPGQGLQFLFEYFSETQRNKGNFPGRFSGRQFSNSRSEMNVSTLELGDSALYLCASSPGAGGNEQYFGPGTRLTVT.

J is TRBJ2-5 and V is TRBV12-5; D is possibly TRBD1 (5 bases). V shed 5 bases and J shed 1 base, with 8 bases lying between them. The germline V gene encodes CDR1 LGHNT and CDR2 FRNRAP. The CDR3 has 13 amino acids. The CDR3 bases are TGTGCTAGTGGTCCCGACAGCCAAGAGACCCAGTACTTC. Protein product: CASGPDSQETQYF.

The V call is TRBV5-4, the J call TRBJ2-1, with TRBD2 matching 10 bases. This CDR3 is built from 15 residues. CDR1 SGHNT and CDR2 YYREEE come from the germline V gene (reference sequence). J lost 3 bases, V lost 3 bases, and 3 bases had no gene match. CDR3 residues: CASSSLAGGYNEQFF. The CDR3 DNA sequence: TGTGCCAGCAGCTCGTTAGCGGGAGGCTACAATGAGCAGTTCTTC.

The J gene is TRBJ2-1, the V gene TRBV7-3, with 9 bases matching TRBD2. This CDR3 has 15 amino acids. The trim removed 1 base at V and 9 bases at J, leaving 7 bases unmatched. Germline V gene data show CDR1 as SGHTA and CDR2 as FQGTGA. The CDR3 sequence: CASSLRAGGLVEQFF. The CDR3 region has the DNA TGTGCCAGCAGCTTAAGGGCGGGGGGGCTTGTTGAGCAGTTCTTC.

The V call is TRBV4-1, the J call TRBJ1-2, with a tentative D call TRBD1 (5 bases). The CDR3 sequence is 13 residues long. V was clipped by 4 bases and J by 9 bases, with 15 bases between them. CDR1 MGHRA and CDR2 YSYEKL come from the germline V gene. The CDR3 spells CASSLDPAGSYTF. DNA of the CDR3: TGCGCCAGCAGCCTCGACCCGGCAGGGAGCTACACCTTC.

The chain combines TRBV5-1 with TRBJ1-5; 7 bases match TRBD1. V was pared by 0 bases and J by 2 bases, with 8 bases of the junction left unmatched. Germline CDR1 and CDR2: SGHRS and YFSETQ. The CDR3 is 17 residues long. The CDR3 reads CASSLGQGEIGNQPQHF. For the CDR3, the DNA is TGCGCCAGCAGCTTGGGACAGGGCGAGATTGGCAATCAGCCCCAGCATTTT. Filled out from reference TRBV5-1 and TRBJ1-5, the complete variable domain reads KAGVTQTPRYLIKTRGQQVTLSCSPISGHRSVSWYQQTPGQGLQFLFEYFSETQRNKGNFPGRFSGRQFSNSRSEMNVSTLELGDSALYLCASSLGQGEIGNQPQHFGDGTRLSIL.